The subject of this entry is one T cell receptor (beta chain). This sample stems from a study of CD8 T cells in Susac syndrome. Deletions cut 3 bases from V and 8 bases from J, with 18 bases between. Germline V gives CDR1 SGDLS, CDR2 YYNGEE. This CDR3 contains 16 residues. CD8+ and CD4+ T cells from blood underwent TCR beta sequencing, which was carried out in a high-throughput format. Age- and sex-matched healthy donors served as the control group. TEMRA cells were enriched by FACS, while CD8+ and CD4+ T cells were obtained through a negative isolation that was performed magnetically. Reverse transcription of roughly 0.5 to 1 ug RNA was performed with random hexamers. MiXCR was run by TCRdb on the immunoSEQ multiplex PCR reads, yielding one entry per CDR3 protein. The data contain about 200,000 distinct CDR3 sequences, around 95% of them singletons.

This TCR came from a human donor in good health. The rearrangement joins TRBV9 to TRBJ1-6; D remains unclear. Sequencing was done on a sample of CD4+ T cells from PBMCs. CDR3 amino acids: CASSEVGTPRDSPLHF. In DNA form, the CDR3 reads TGTGCCAGCAGCGAGGTAGGAACCCCCCGGGATTCACCCCTCCACTTT. The full variable domain, completed using reference TRBV9 and TRBJ1-6, is DSGVTQTPKHLITATGQRVTLRCSPRSGDLSVYWYQQSLDQGLQFLIQYYNGEERAKGNILERFSAQQFPDLHSELNLSSLELGDSALYFCASSEVGTPRDSPLHFGNGTRLTVT.